The 7 T cell receptor beta chains below come from one sample, sequenced in a study of blood T cell repertoires in COVID-19. The repertoire was sequenced with immunoSEQ multiplex PCR; TCRdb's copy has only in-frame clones and lacks some. Here the sample spans roughly 61,000 clones, more than 75% being singletons. Sequenced material: peripheral blood. All receptors derive from a man in his forties with active COVID-19.

This rearrangement joins TRBV7-3 to TRBJ2-1, with 9 nucleotides matching TRBD2. Germline V gives CDR1 SGHTA, CDR2 FQGTGA. The CDR3 is 14 amino acids. The V and J ends lost 0 bases and 10 bases, in that order; junction bases with no gene match: 4. CDR3 sequence (DNA): TGTGCCAGCAGCTTAACTAGCGGGAGAGGGGAGCAGTTCTTC. Translating gives CASSLTSGRGEQFF. Full variable domain (rest looked up from reference TRBV7-3 and TRBJ2-1): GAGVSQTPSNKVTEKGKYVELRCDPISGHTALYWYRQSLGQGPEFLIYFQGTGAADDSGLPNDRFFAVRPEGSVSTLKIQRTERGDSAVYLCASSLTSGRGEQFFGPGTRLTVL.

The chain uses TRBV27 and TRBJ1-1; 9 nucleotides align to TRBD1. V gave up 7 bases and J gave up 2 bases; unmatched junction bases: 5. CDR1 and CDR2 (germline): MNHEY, SMNVEV (reference sequence). This CDR3 has 14 amino acids. The CDR3 nucleotides read TGTGCCAGCACCCCGACAGGGGGTAACACTGAAGCTTTCTTT. Encoded protein: CASTPTGGNTEAFF.

The genes are TRBV28 and TRBJ1-1; a weak D match, TRBD1 (6 bases). The CDR3 runs 14 residues. Germline CDR1 and CDR2: MDHEN and SYDVKM. Between the trimmed V and J ends, which lost 5 bases and 6 bases, there was a span of 16 bases. The CDR3 DNA reads as TGTGCCAGCAGTCGACAGGAGGAAAGGGCTGAAGCTTTCTTT. It encodes CASSRQEERAEAFF.

The V gene is TRBV19, the J gene TRBJ2-3; TRBD2 matches at 13 bases. This CDR3 region has 17 residues. From germline, CDR1 is LNHDA and CDR2 SQIVND (reference sequence). Trimming cost V 10 bases and J 3 bases; bases outside gene matches: 13. Written as DNA, the CDR3 is TGTGCCACCCAGGGACCCACTAGCGGGAGGGAGACAGATACGCAGTATTTT. It encodes CATQGPTSGRETDTQYF.

The CDR3 loop reads CASSLTGATEAFF. CDR3 coding DNA: TGTGCCAGCAGCTTAACAGGGGCCACTGAAGCTTTCTTT. The chain employs TRBV7-3 and TRBJ1-1, with D possibly matching TRBD1 (5 bases). The CDR3 sequence is 13 residues long. V was trimmed by 0 bases and J by 4 bases, leaving 6 bases between them. Germline CDR1 and CDR2: SGHTA and FQGTGA.

The rearrangement joins TRBV9 to TRBJ2-7, with 8 bases identical to TRBD2. With 0 bases clipped from V and 5 bases from J, the junction kept 4 bases outside the gene matches. This CDR3 is built from 14 residues. Germline CDR1 and CDR2: SGDLS and YYNGEE. The CDR3 loop reads CASSVAGGPNEQYF. DNA for the CDR3: TGTGCCAGCAGCGTAGCGGGAGGGCCCAACGAGCAGTACTTC.

This clone was seen only a few times. The CDR3 DNA follows: TGTGCCAGCAGCTCCTGGACTAGTGGGACAGATACGCAGTATTTT. Translated: CASSSWTSGTDTQYF. The chain joins TRBV11-2 to TRBJ2-3; TRBD2 aligns across 7 bases. Looked up from germline, CDR1 is SGHAT and CDR2 is FQNNGV. The V gene end was trimmed by 4 bases and the J gene end by 3 bases; junction bases not matched to a gene: 7. The CDR3 has 15 residues.